This T cell receptor beta chain was sequenced for a study of T-cell memory formation after mild COVID-19. Study observations and caveats: Pre-infection memory held some responding clones, suggesting pre-existing cross-reactive T cells responded. Contracting CD8+ clones were enriched in EMRA, CD4+ mainly in CM and EM.

This clonotype has just a few counts. Its antigen is currently unknown. With constant-segment primers, 5'RACE yielded cDNA libraries of TCR alpha and TCR beta that carried sample barcodes and UMIs. Using its own MiXCR run on the 5' RACE reads, TCRdb lists one record per CDR3 protein. The table records around 310,000 distinct CDR3 sequences, under 25% of them present only once. CDR3 length: 15 amino acids. With 3 bases clipped from V and 3 bases from J, the junction kept 1 base outside the gene matches. CDR1 and CDR2 (germline): SGHRS, YFSETQ. The sample was PBMCs or a T cell subset sorted from them (not recorded which). V is TRBV5-1 and J is TRBJ2-2, with TRBD2 matching over 11 bases. The sequence was collected from a man aged 18 to 30 who had mild COVID-19 (a few samples of this study predate the infection). Cell type and time point are not known. The CDR3 is CASSSLAGDTGELFF. DNA for the CDR3: TGCGCCAGCAGCTCACTAGCGGGGGACACCGGGGAGCTGTTTTTT.